The source of this T cell receptor beta chain is a study of T-cell memory formation after mild COVID-19 (dated by TCRdb to about 2021). Concerning the study at large: Most TCR sequence clusters were specific to one of the two donors. The cohort comprised two young, previously healthy adult volunteers, one female and one male. Longitudinal TCRalpha and TCRbeta repertoire sequencing tracked T-cell clones expanding and contracting after mild COVID-19 in two donors. Broader findings and caveats from the paper: Some responding clones were detected in pre-infection memory, suggesting pre-existing cross-reactive memory T cells joined the SARS-CoV-2 response. Contracting CD4+ clones were found mainly in CM and EM memory subsets, while CD8+ clones were enriched in EMRA. Only two mild cases were covered in the study, and larger cohorts including severe cases with pre-infection samples were considered necessary. SARS-CoV-2 specificity of the second-wave clones peaking on day 37 was not confirmed. Clones contracting from day 15 to 85 had balanced CD4/CD8 phenotypes, while a second wave expanding from day 15 to 37 was biased towards CD4+.

PBMCs were isolated by Ficoll-Paque density gradient centrifugation. This clonotype was picked up a small number of times. Its specific antigen is unknown. No base quality information exists; no much larger clone differs at one position. Sequencing took place on an Illumina NovaSeq 6000. TCRalpha and TCRbeta cDNA libraries were built by 5'RACE with constant-segment primers, adding sample barcodes and unique molecular identifiers. RNA was extracted from every sample with Trizol reagent. Libraries were amplified in two PCR steps, with a second sample barcode and Illumina TruSeq adapters added in the second step. The libraries were sequenced on an Illumina NovaSeq using 2 x 150 bp paired-end reads. The authors' pipeline ran thus. Demultiplexing of reads and collapsing into UMI-guided consensus sequences were performed with migec v1.2.7. Using mixcr v2.1.11, UMI consensuses were aligned to TRA and TRB V and J templates and then assembled into clonotypes. A clonotype was counted as expanded or contracted only when both edgeR and NoisET called the clonotype significant, with the noise models trained on biological replicates. For edgeR calls, a false discovery rate-adjusted p below 0.01 and a log2 fold-change threshold of 1 were applied. As an exploratory analysis of dynamics, max-normalized trajectories of the 1000 most abundant clonotypes were examined with PCA combined with hierarchical clustering. Each responding clone was given a CD4 or CD8 phenotype based on the CD4+ and CD8+ repertoires, which had been sequenced separately. TCRdb redid the processing of the public reads, applying fastp at Q25 and MiXCR, and retained in-frame beta chains. A single entry per CDR3 protein holds the most common genes and DNA from its merged rows. These V and J calls originate from TCRdb's pipeline instead of the authors' own analysis. Present in this sample are roughly 300,000 distinct CDR3 sequences, less than 9.5% of which were seen just once. The ten largest make up 20% to 25% of the sample.

This TCR was sampled from a man younger than 35 who had mild COVID-19 (a few samples of this study predate the infection). The sample titles of this study are shuffled in the database, so cell type and time point are left out; the donor was told from shared clones. The sequenced sample consisted of PBMCs or a T cell subset sorted from them (not recorded which).

The DNA sequence follows: TGCGCCAGCAGCTTCGGGGGGGTCACAGATACGCAGTATTTT. Protein translation: CASSFGGVTDTQYF. The rearranged chain carries TRBV5-1 and TRBJ2-3, with 8 bases matching TRBD2. Compared with germline, V lacks 2 bases and J lacks 2 bases; bases without a gene match: 1. Counted from cysteine to phenylalanine, this CDR3 has 14 amino acids. Only the CDR3 part of the read is kept: 42 bases, read in frame from the first base. From a lookup of the germline V gene, CDR1 and CDR2 are SGHRS and YFSETQ. Extended through the reference TRBV5-1 and TRBJ2-3 proteins, this CDR3 yields the full variable domain: KAGVTQTPRYLIKTRGQQVTLSCSPISGHRSVSWYQQTPGQGLQFLFEYFSETQRNKGNFPGRFSGRQFSNSRSEMNVSTLELGDSALYLCASSFGGVTDTQYFGPGTRLTVL.